The next 3 T cell receptor beta chains were all read from a single sample in a study of shared clonotypes between healthy human individuals. The method was immunoSEQ multiplex PCR; TCRdb's version includes in-frame clones alone and lacks a portion of them. Here the sample spans 2 million to 2.5 million clones, roughly 92% being singletons. Sequencing input: naive CD4+ T cells from PBMCs. Subset described: CD45RA+ positively selected. These receptors all stem from a man between 18 and 29 years old in good health. Some clones in this sample may be carry-over from other donors' samples.

J is TRBJ2-2 and V is TRBV6-5; D not certain. Germline-derived CDR1 and CDR2 are MNHEY and SVGAGI. Trimming stripped 3 bases from V and 0 bases from J, with 8 bases between. The CDR3 consists of 15 residues. CDR3 DNA sequence: TGTGCCAGCAGTTATTGGTGGGCGAACACCGGGGAGCTGTTTTTT. It encodes CASSYWWANTGELFF.

V is TRBV7-9 and J is TRBJ2-1; D possibly corresponds to TRBD1 (5 bases). V lost 3 bases and J 7 bases, leaving 16 bases between the germline ends. The CDR3 is 15 residues long. Germline CDR1 reads SEHNR; CDR2 reads FQNEAQ (reference sequence). The CDR3 loop is CASSLPQGRKNEQFF. As DNA, the CDR3 is TGTGCCAGCAGCTTGCCTCAGGGTAGGAAAAATGAGCAGTTCTTC. The full variable domain, completed using reference TRBV7-9 and TRBJ2-1, is DTGVSQNPRHKITKRGQNVTFRCDPISEHNRLYWYRQTLGQGPEFLTYFQNEAQLEKSRLLSDRFSAERPKGSFSTLEIQRTEQGDSAMYLCASSLPQGRKNEQFFGPGTRLTVL.

The chain is built from TRBV5-1 and TRBJ2-7; D possibly corresponds to TRBD1 (6 bases). CDR3 length: 13 amino acids. The germline gives CDR1 SGHRS, CDR2 YFSETQ. V was pared by 4 bases and J by 6 bases, with 14 bases between. CDR3 DNA sequence: TGCGCCAGCAGCCATGGACAGTCGAGCGAGCAGTACTTC. Its protein is CASSHGQSSEQYF.